The 26 T cell receptor beta chains in this list originate from one sample, sequenced in a study of technical replicates of blood from a few donors. The method was immunoSEQ multiplex PCR; TCRdb's version includes in-frame clones alone and lacks a portion of them. The data contain around 80,000 clones, around 93% of them seen just once; the ten biggest clones take up about 0.26%. Specimen: T cells isolated from PBMCs. Source of these receptors: a human donor in good health.

The rearrangement joins TRBV6-1 to TRBJ2-7; TRBD1 is a possible D gene (6 bases). The V gene lost 3 bases and the J gene lost 1 base, with 13 bases spanning the gap. Germline V gene lookup returns CDR1 MNHNS and CDR2 SASEGT. The CDR3 sequence is 15 residues long. The CDR3 DNA sequence: TGTGCCAGCAGTGATCCGGGACACGCGTCCTACGAGCAGTACTTC. Protein sequence: CASSDPGHASYEQYF.

This clone was observed once. V is TRBV4-1 and J is TRBJ2-1; D not resolved. CDR3 length equals 12 residues. Germline V gives CDR1 MGHRA, CDR2 YSYEKL. Trimming removed 8 bases from V and 2 bases from J, with 7 bases in between. The CDR3 loop is CASAEAYNEQFF. For the CDR3, the DNA is TGCGCCAGCGCTGAGGCCTACAATGAGCAGTTCTTC.

V usage is TRBV19 and J usage is TRBJ2-6; D might be TRBD2 (6 bases). The CDR3 has 18 amino acids. With 9 bases removed from V and 0 bases from J, the gap between germline ends came to 21 bases. The germline CDR1 and CDR2 sequences are LNHDA and SQIVND (reference sequence). The DNA for the CDR3 is TGTGCCAGCCTCAAGGGAGGCAGGGCTCCCTCTGGGGCCAACGTCCTGACTTTC. Translated: CASLKGGRAPSGANVLTF.

This sequence joins TRBV27 and TRBJ2-1; 10 nucleotides align to TRBD2. The germline V gene encodes CDR1 MNHEY and CDR2 SMNVEV (reference sequence). The CDR3 length is 15 residues. The J segment lost 6 bases and the V segment lost 7 bases, leaving 9 bases of the junction unmatched. CDR3 bases: TGTGCCAGCACCCTTAGGACTAGCGGAATCAATGAGCAGTTCTTC. As protein: CASTLRTSGINEQFF.

The chain has TRBV28 and TRBJ2-5, with TRBD2 identical over 12 bases. The germline V gene encodes CDR1 MDHEN and CDR2 SYDVKM. This CDR3 has 18 residues. Trimming cost V 6 bases and J 4 bases; bases outside gene matches: 15. CDR3 bases: TGTGCCAGCAGAAGACTAGCGGGAGTTAACGTCGGCCGAGAGACCCAGTACTTC. This translates into CASRRLAGVNVGRETQYF.

The chain couples TRBV6-5 to TRBJ2-7; 9 bases are a match to TRBD1. This CDR3 comprises 14 residues. Germline CDR1 MNHEY, CDR2 SVGAGI. With V trimmed by 6 bases and J by 6 bases, 9 bases remained unmatched. The CDR3 spells CASSWGQGRGEQYF. In DNA form, the CDR3 reads TGTGCCAGCAGCTGGGGACAGGGAAGGGGCGAGCAGTACTTC.

The rearrangement links TRBV27 to TRBJ2-7; the match to TRBD2 covers 7 bases. This CDR3 has 14 amino acids. V lost 2 bases and J lost 3; bases outside the gene matches: 4. Germline-derived CDR1 and CDR2 are MNHEY and SMNVEV (reference sequence). The CDR3 nucleotides read TGTGCCAGCAGTTTAGGGGCGGGAGACTACGAGCAGTACTTC. Its protein product is CASSLGAGDYEQYF.

This clone is a singleton in its sample. The rearrangement uses TRBV6-5 and TRBJ2-5; unclear D gene. Trimming left V 0 bases short and J 1 base short, with 6 bases between. The V gene's germline CDR1 is MNHEY and CDR2 SVGAGI. The CDR3 covers 14 residues. DNA of the CDR3: TGTGCCAGCAGTTACTCAGCACTCCAAGAGACCCAGTACTTC. This sequence encodes CASSYSALQETQYF.

This clone has just one count. The chain is built from TRBV7-9 and TRBJ2-1; 8 nucleotides match TRBD2. Germline CDR1 and CDR2: SEHNR and FQNEAQ (reference sequence). This CDR3 region has 15 residues. V lost 3 bases to trimming and J lost 5 bases; unmatched junction nucleotides: 6. The CDR3 loop reads CASSFPSGHNNEQFF. DNA of the CDR3: TGTGCCAGCAGCTTTCCTAGCGGGCACAACAATGAGCAGTTCTTC.

The chain carries TRBV7-6 and TRBJ2-4; possibly TRBD2 for D (5 bases). Germline CDR1 is SGHVS and CDR2 is FNYEAQ. The CDR3 contains 16 residues. The ends were cut back, 5 bases at V and 2 bases at J, with 16 bases in the middle. The CDR3 nucleotides read TGTGCCAGCAGCCCCCGTGGCGGGTTGTCCAAAAACATTCAGTACTTC. This gives the protein CASSPRGGLSKNIQYF.

The chain recombines TRBV18 with TRBJ2-1, with TRBD1 identical over 8 bases. Germline assignment: CDR1 KGHSH and CDR2 LQKENI. V was clipped by 6 bases and J by 0 bases; unmatched bases: 4. The CDR3 has 15 residues. This chain's CDR3 is CASSTGVSSYNEQFF. For the CDR3, the DNA is TGTGCCAGCTCGACAGGGGTAAGCTCCTACAATGAGCAGTTCTTC.

The chain couples TRBV10-3 to TRBJ1-2; a weak D match, TRBD1 (5 bases). CDR3 size: 16 residues. In germline, CDR1 is ENHRY, CDR2 SYGVKD. V dropped 4 bases and J dropped 2 bases, with 17 bases sitting between them. This CDR3 reads CAISASNGTGNYGYTF. The CDR3 nucleotides read TGTGCCATCAGTGCTAGTAACGGGACTGGGAACTATGGCTACACCTTC.

This chain links TRBV4-2 with TRBJ1-2; 7 bases align to TRBD1. This CDR3 spans 14 amino acids. Germline CDR1 reads LGHNA; CDR2 reads YNFKEQ. V gave up 4 bases and J gave up 4 bases; unmatched junction bases: 6. Here the CDR3 DNA reads TGTGCCAGCAGCCGCGAGGGACAGTCCTATGGCTACACCTTC. Translating it yields CASSREGQSYGYTF.

The J gene is TRBJ1-1, the V gene TRBV7-9; 12 nucleotides line up with TRBD1. The CDR3 sequence is 14 residues long. CDR1 and CDR2 (germline): SEHNR, FQNEAQ (reference sequence). Unmatched junction bases numbered 8, after V lost 5 bases and J lost 10 bases. CDR3 residues: CASSPRDRGRGAFF. The CDR3 DNA sequence: TGTGCCAGCAGCCCCCGGGACAGGGGGCGCGGAGCTTTCTTT.

This chain uses TRBV19 with TRBJ2-7; a weak D match, TRBD2 (6 bases). This CDR3 has 14 residues. V lost 9 bases and J 7 bases, leaving 22 bases between the germline ends. Germline V gene data show CDR1 as LNHDA and CDR2 as SQIVND (reference sequence). For the CDR3, the DNA is TGTGCCAGCACCACTGGGGGGTCTCTGCGGGAGCAGTACTTC. This encodes CASTTGGSLREQYF.

V and J are TRBV10-1 and TRBJ1-1; TRBD1 matches at 7 bases. The V gene's germline CDR1 is WNHNN and CDR2 SYGVQD (reference sequence). V dropped 6 bases and J dropped 4; count of bases not matched to a gene: 5. The CDR3 is 13 amino acids. CDR3 in DNA: TGCGCCAGCAGACAGGGGTCGAGCACTGAAGCTTTCTTT. It codes for CASRQGSSTEAFF.

The chain combines TRBV6-5 with TRBJ1-3, with D maybe TRBD1 (5 bases). This CDR3 comprises 14 residues. V was cut by 5 bases and J by 3 bases, with 11 bases left in between. CDR1 is MNHEY and CDR2 is SVGAGI in the germline V gene. This CDR3 reads CASSAGRGGNTIYF. CDR3 DNA: TGTGCCAGCAGTGCAGGGAGGGGTGGAAACACCATATATTTT.

The rearrangement joins TRBV28 to TRBJ1-2; perhaps TRBD1 as D (6 bases). Germline CDR1 is MDHEN and CDR2 is SYDVKM. The CDR3 has 14 residues. The ends were cut back, 4 bases at V and 4 bases at J, with 13 bases in the middle. This chain's CDR3 is CASSSHTGFYGYTF. DNA for the CDR3: TGTGCCAGCAGTTCACATACAGGGTTCTATGGCTACACCTTC.

In this sample, this clone turned up once. This chain links TRBV5-1 with TRBJ2-3; 8 nucleotides match TRBD2. V gave up 3 bases and J gave up 3 bases; unmatched junction bases: 6. CDR3 length: 15 residues. The germline gives CDR1 SGHRS, CDR2 YFSETQ. The CDR3 nucleotides are TGCGCCAGCAGCTACGGGGGGGGTGGTACAGATACGCAGTATTTT. Translating gives CASSYGGGGTDTQYF.

The chain has TRBV5-6 and TRBJ1-1, with a possible D match to TRBD1 (6 bases). The CDR3 spans 16 residues. Trimming left V 4 bases short and J 1 base short, with 17 bases between. Germline V gene lookup returns CDR1 SGHDT and CDR2 YYEEEE. The chain's CDR3 is CASSPIQGRRNTEAFF. In DNA form, the CDR3 reads TGTGCCAGCAGCCCAATACAGGGTAGGAGGAACACTGAAGCTTTCTTT.

V and J are TRBV5-6 and TRBJ1-2; 12 bases align to TRBD1. CDR1 SGHDT and CDR2 YYEEEE come from the germline V gene. Losses at the gene ends were 1 base for V and 4 bases for J; bases not matched to a gene: 5. The CDR3 is made up of 16 amino acids. Here the CDR3 reads CASSLLGQGAPYGYTF. The CDR3 coding sequence is TGTGCCAGCAGCTTGTTGGGACAGGGGGCCCCCTATGGCTACACCTTC.

This clone was seen a single time. The chain combines TRBV11-2 with TRBJ1-5; D not certain. The CDR3 sequence is 14 residues long. Looked up from germline, CDR1 is SGHAT and CDR2 is FQNNGV. V was trimmed by 5 bases and J by 1 base, leaving 9 bases between them. The CDR3 region is CASSPGWSNQPQHF. CDR3 in DNA: TGTGCCAGCAGCCCGGGGTGGAGCAATCAGCCCCAGCATTTT.

V usage is TRBV27 and J usage is TRBJ2-2; D call uncertain. The germline V gene encodes CDR1 MNHEY and CDR2 SMNVEV (reference sequence). The CDR3 is made up of 15 amino acids. Trimming removed 2 bases at V and 1 base at J, with 8 bases between. In DNA, the CDR3 is TGTGCCAGCAGTTTAAGCCGAATGAACACCGGGGAGCTGTTTTTT. This gives the protein CASSLSRMNTGELFF.

The chain is built from TRBV6-1 and TRBJ1-3; no firm D call. The CDR3 covers 15 residues. The V end lost 1 base, the J end lost 0 bases, and 7 bases lay between the germline ends. Germline V gene data show CDR1 as MNHNS and CDR2 as SASEGT. The CDR3 protein is CASSEGPSSGNTIYF. CDR3 coding DNA: TGTGCCAGCAGTGAAGGCCCGAGCTCTGGAAACACCATATATTTT.

The chain joins TRBV28 to TRBJ2-1; D is possibly TRBD1 (6 bases). Germline V lookup: CDR1 MDHEN, CDR2 SYDVKM. The CDR3 covers 16 residues. V lost 5 bases, J lost 7 bases, and 21 bases lay in between. Here the CDR3 DNA reads TGTGCCAGCAGTGCGTTCCCGGCGGACAGCCGAAATGAGCAGTTCTTC. It translates to CASSAFPADSRNEQFF.

This sequence joins TRBV6-4 and TRBJ1-1; a weak D match, TRBD1 (5 bases). V lost 2 bases and J lost 4, with 11 bases in between. CDR3 length: 14 residues. The germline V gene encodes CDR1 MRHNA and CDR2 SNTAGT. CDR3 nucleotides: TGTGCCAGCAGTGACGTAAGGGGTGCCACTGAAGCTTTCTTT. Its protein product is CASSDVRGATEAFF.